This TCR beta chain appears in the sequencing data of a study of blood T cell repertoires in COVID-19. Study in general: Italy, Spain and the United States were the sources of the convalescent and acute COVID-19 samples. T cells, B-cell-depleted T cells, or PBMCs supplied cDNA or gDNA.

Germline V lookup: CDR1 SGHVS, CDR2 FQNEAQ. Deletions cut 5 bases from V and 7 bases from J, with 15 bases between. This CDR3 region has 14 residues. Participants had their cohort set by participant-reported clinical history. TCRdb keeps only in-frame clones here, not all; method: immunoSEQ multiplex PCR. The data show almost 250,000 clones, approximately 86% seen once. The receptor's source is a woman between 45 and 65 years old who had recovered from COVID-19. Material for sequencing was PBMCs or T cells enriched from blood (not recorded which). The chain joins TRBV7-8 to TRBJ1-5; TRBD1 is a possible D gene (5 bases). DNA of the CDR3: TGTGCCAGCAGCCGCCTTGGCGGGGGGCAGCCCCAGCATTTT. This sequence encodes CASSRLGGGQPQHF.